This passage covers 20 T cell receptor beta chains from one sample sequenced in a study of T cell responses to AZD1222 COVID-19 vaccine. Assay: immunoSEQ multiplex PCR; the TCRdb copy retains only in-frame clones and omits some. The table shows 100,000 or so clones, with 86% occurring only once. Sequences were derived from peripheral blood, sampled on day 0 of AZD1222 vaccination. The receptors stem from an adult in good health.

The sample holds a few counts of this clone. The V call is TRBV30, the J call TRBJ1-1, with a tentative D call TRBD1 (5 bases). Germline V gene lookup returns CDR1 GTSNPN and CDR2 SVGIG (reference sequence). This CDR3 spans 15 amino acids. V shed 3 bases and J shed 4 bases, with 18 bases lying between them. In DNA form, the CDR3 reads TGTGCCTGGAGGGGGCTTCTAAGACGGACCACTGAAGCTTTCTTT. This gives the protein CAWRGLLRRTTEAFF.

The chain employs TRBV15 and TRBJ1-2; 9 nucleotides line up with TRBD1. Unmatched junction bases numbered 4, after V lost 0 bases and J lost 8 bases. This CDR3 has 14 amino acids. Germline-derived CDR1 and CDR2 are LNHNV and YYDKDF (reference sequence). The CDR3 DNA sequence: TGTGCCACCAGCAGAGATCGACAGGGGGTCGGCTACACCTTC. This translates into CATSRDRQGVGYTF.

DNA for the CDR3: TGTGCCAGCTCACCGGGAGTAGGGACGGACCAAGAGACCCAGTACTTC. Its translation is CASSPGVGTDQETQYF. The chain links TRBV18 to TRBJ2-5; the D gene could be TRBD1 or TRBD2 (5 bases each). In germline, CDR1 is KGHSH, CDR2 LQKENI. The V and J ends lost 3 bases and 0 bases respectively, with 14 bases between them. This CDR3 contains 16 residues.

The chain combines TRBV19 with TRBJ1-5, with 7 bases that match TRBD1. Germline trimming cut 6 bases from V and 6 bases from J; bases unmatched to any gene: 8. The length of the CDR3 is 14 residues. The germline V gene encodes CDR1 LNHDA and CDR2 SQIVND (reference sequence). The CDR3 reads CASRPTGSGQPQHF. The DNA for the CDR3 is TGTGCCAGTAGGCCGACAGGGTCGGGTCAGCCCCAGCATTTT. Based on the CDR3 plus reference TRBV19 and TRBJ1-5, the full variable domain is DGGITQSPKYLFRKEGQNVTLSCEQNLNHDAMYWYRQDPGQGLRLIYYSQIVNDFQKGDIAEGYSVSREKKESFPLTVTSAQKNPTAFYLCASRPTGSGQPQHFGDGTRLSIL.

The chain couples TRBV7-9 to TRBJ1-6; D remains ambiguous. Germline CDR1 and CDR2: SEHNR and FQNEAQ (reference sequence). Trimming removed 3 bases from V and 5 bases from J, with 2 bases in between. This CDR3 has 12 amino acids. The CDR3 nucleotides are TGTGCCAGCAGCTTTAATAATTCACCCCTCCACTTT. It codes for CASSFNNSPLHF.

The rearrangement links TRBV7-6 to TRBJ1-1; D uncertain. There are 14 residues in the CDR3. Germline lookup yields CDR1 SGHVS and CDR2 FNYEAQ. With 1 base removed from V and 1 base from J, the gap between germline ends came to 7 bases. The CDR3 sequence: CASSLGGRNTEAFF. The CDR3, as DNA: TGTGCCAGCAGCTTAGGTGGGAGGAACACTGAAGCTTTCTTT.

V is TRBV27 and J is TRBJ2-4; no firm D call. Trimming took 5 bases from V and 1 from J, leaving 6 bases between them. This CDR3 spans 13 amino acids. CDR1 and CDR2 from the germline V gene are MNHEY and SMNVEV (reference sequence). The CDR3 here is CASSPQAKNIQYF. The CDR3 coding sequence is TGTGCCAGCAGTCCCCAGGCCAAAAACATTCAGTACTTC.

This rearrangement joins TRBV24-1 to TRBJ1-5, with D perhaps TRBD1 (6 bases). The CDR3 is 15 amino acids. Germline V CDR1 and CDR2: KGHDR, SFDVKD. Trimming cost V 7 bases and J 6 bases, with 18 bases left between them. CDR3 loop: CATSHSDGGGQPQHF. The DNA of the CDR3 is TGTGCCACCAGCCACTCGGATGGGGGCGGTCAGCCCCAGCATTTT.

The chain recombines TRBV28 with TRBJ2-1; D perhaps matches TRBD2 (6 bases). In germline, CDR1 is MDHEN, CDR2 SYDVKM. V lost 3 bases and J 2 bases, leaving 14 bases between the germline ends. The CDR3 extends over 16 amino acids. CDR3 protein: CASSFSTGAPYNEQFF. CDR3 bases: TGTGCCAGCAGTTTTTCAACGGGAGCCCCCTACAATGAGCAGTTCTTC.

V is TRBV30 and J is TRBJ2-3; 7 bases match TRBD1. CDR3 length: 15 residues. CDR1 and CDR2 from the germline V gene are GTSNPN and SVGIG (reference sequence). V lost 3 bases to trimming and J lost 6 bases; unmatched junction nucleotides: 12. The CDR3 sequence: CAWSPGGENLDTQYF. DNA for the CDR3: TGTGCCTGGAGCCCAGGGGGTGAAAACTTGGATACGCAGTATTTT.

J is TRBJ1-4 and V is TRBV5-1; TRBD1 might be the D (5 bases). Germline V CDR1 and CDR2: SGHRS, YFSETQ. The CDR3 totals 15 residues. V gave up 0 bases and J gave up 7 bases, with 13 bases separating them. CDR3 region: CASSLAEGMAEKLFF. The CDR3 DNA sequence: TGCGCCAGCAGCTTGGCCGAGGGGATGGCTGAAAAACTGTTTTTT.

This sequence joins TRBV30 and TRBJ2-6; D uncertain. This CDR3 region has 17 residues. V dropped 5 bases and J dropped 7 bases, with 24 bases sitting between them. Germline lookup yields CDR1 GTSNPN and CDR2 SVGIG (reference sequence). The CDR3 spells CAWSDMRYNKVANVLTF. In DNA, the CDR3 is TGTGCCTGGTCTGACATGCGTTATAACAAAGTCGCCAACGTCCTGACTTTC.

This chain links TRBV30 with TRBJ1-6; TRBD1 aligns across 8 bases. CDR3 size: 15 residues. After removal of 1 base from V and 4 bases from J, the junction contained 3 bases not matched to a gene. CDR1 is GTSNPN, CDR2 SVGIG, per germline (reference sequence). The CDR3 sequence is CAWSGGQGYNSPLHF. The DNA for the CDR3 is TGTGCCTGGAGTGGAGGACAGGGTTATAATTCACCCCTCCACTTT.

This rearrangement joins TRBV18 to TRBJ2-3, with D possibly being TRBD1 or TRBD2 (6 bases each). The CDR3 extends over 15 amino acids. The germline CDR1 and CDR2 sequences are KGHSH and LQKENI. Trimming left V 5 bases short and J 2 bases short, with 14 bases between. The CDR3 sequence is CASSRDTGATDTQYF. The CDR3 coding sequence is TGTGCCAGCTCAAGGGACACGGGGGCCACAGATACGCAGTATTTT. The full variable domain, rest sourced from reference TRBV18 and TRBJ2-3, is NAGVMQNPRHLVRRRGQEARLRCSPMKGHSHVYWYRQLPEEGLKFMVYLQKENIIDESGMPKERFSAEFPKEGPSILRIQQVVRGDSAAYFCASSRDTGATDTQYFGPGTRLTVL.

V gene TRBV4-2 combines with J gene TRBJ2-2; D may match TRBD1 or TRBD2 (6 bases each). There are 15 residues in the CDR3. Germline V gene sequence: CDR1 LGHNA, CDR2 YNFKEQ. Trimming took off 0 bases at V and 9 bases at J, with 14 bases between the two ends. The CDR3 DNA sequence: TGTGCCAGCAGCCAAGACAGGGGAGGCGAACGGGAGCTGTTTTTT. Amino acids: CASSQDRGGERELFF.

The genes are TRBV6-5 and TRBJ2-1; 7 bases are shared with TRBD2. CDR3 length equals 15 residues. The ends lost 0 bases at V and 6 bases at J; junction bases unmatched: 5. The germline V gene encodes CDR1 MNHEY and CDR2 SVGAGI. The CDR3 loop is CASSYSAGSVNEQFF. The CDR3 bases are TGTGCCAGCAGTTACTCAGCGGGATCAGTCAATGAGCAGTTCTTC.

The rearrangement joins TRBV5-6 to TRBJ2-5; D is unresolved. Germline assignment: CDR1 SGHDT and CDR2 YYEEEE. Trimming removed 1 base from V and 2 bases from J, with 3 bases in between. The CDR3 totals 12 residues. CDR3 sequence (DNA): TGTGCCAGCAGCTTGCCGCAAGAGACCCAGTACTTC. It translates to CASSLPQETQYF.

The chain employs TRBV27 and TRBJ2-3; D unclear. CDR3 length: 13 amino acids. The V end was cut by 3 bases, the J end by 4 bases, with 8 bases between. Germline assignment: CDR1 MNHEY and CDR2 SMNVEV (reference sequence). The CDR3 DNA is TGTGCCAGCAGTTTCAGGAGTGCAGATACGCAGTATTTT. The encoded protein is CASSFRSADTQYF.

The chain combines TRBV18 with TRBJ2-5; D is undetermined. The V end was cut by 5 bases, the J end by 2 bases, with 9 bases between. Germline values: CDR1 KGHSH, CDR2 LQKENI. The CDR3 extends over 13 amino acids. The CDR3 is CASSSQPQETQYF. CDR3 nucleotides: TGTGCCAGCTCATCGCAACCTCAAGAGACCCAGTACTTC.

J is TRBJ1-2 and V is TRBV7-2, with D maybe TRBD1 (5 bases). The CDR3 has 14 residues. V shed 4 bases and J shed 8 bases, with 17 bases lying between them. CDR1 and CDR2 from the germline V gene are SGHTA and FQGNSA. CDR3 protein: CASSYGVQGQGYTF. The DNA of the CDR3 is TGTGCCAGCAGCTACGGAGTCCAGGGTCAGGGCTACACCTTC.